This TCR beta chain is drawn from a study of T cell responses to AZD1222 COVID-19 vaccine. Sequencing was performed with immunoSEQ multiplex PCR; in TCRdb, only in-frame clones are kept and a portion is missing. The sample records roughly 100,000 clones, about nine tenths being singletons. Trimming pared 8 bases from V and 5 bases from J, leaving 10 bases between. CDR3 length: 12 amino acids. Germline values: CDR1 SGHTA, CDR2 FQGTGA. The chain has TRBV7-3 and TRBJ1-5, with unresolved D. Sequencing used peripheral blood, obtained on day 0 of AZD1222 vaccination. This sequence originates from an adult in good health. The CDR3 coding sequence is TGTGCCAGCCGGCAACGGTATCAGCCCCAGCATTTT. Translated: CASRQRYQPQHF.